Listed here are 13 T cell receptor beta chains from one sample, sequenced in a study of spatial heterogeneity in lung cancer. TCRdb reprocessed the 5' RACE reads via MiXCR and lists one record per CDR3 protein. Among 40,000 to 45,000 distinct CDR3 sequences, roughly 13% were seen once, and the ten largest hold 50% to 70%. Time point in this sample: sample taken at primary tumor resection. In each case, whole RNA from tumor, nontumor lung or frozen PBMC was sequenced unsorted. Sequencing used PBMCs, obtained at surgery. These receptors came from a male donor with early-stage non-small cell lung cancer.

V and J are TRBV18 and TRBJ2-5; TRBD1 or TRBD2 may be the D gene (5 bases each). CDR1 is KGHSH and CDR2 is LQKENI in the germline V gene. This CDR3 contains 17 residues. The V end lost 0 bases, the J end lost 4 bases, and 18 bases lay between the germline ends. This CDR3 is CASSPPGTGALRETQYF. The CDR3 DNA reads as TGTGCCAGCTCACCACCCGGTACCGGGGCGCTTAGAGAGACCCAGTACTTC.

In nucleotides, the CDR3 is TGTGCCAGCAGCTTAGCCCAGGGATCGTCACCCCTCCACTTT. Translation gives CASSLAQGSSPLHF. This chain links TRBV7-2 with TRBJ1-6; D might be TRBD1 (5 bases). Germline values: CDR1 SGHTA, CDR2 FQGNSA. The CDR3 spans 14 residues. V dropped 0 bases and J dropped 10 bases, with 10 bases sitting between them.

There are a few counts of this clonotype. V and J are TRBV4-1 and TRBJ2-2; the D is unclear. Between the trimmed V and J ends, which lost 1 base and 7 bases, there was a span of 4 bases. Per the germline V gene, CDR1 is MGHRA and CDR2 is YSYEKL. The CDR3 consists of 12 residues. CDR3 nucleotide sequence: TGCGCCAGCAGCCAAGTTGGCGGGGAGCTGTTTTTT. Protein: CASSQVGGELFF.

This clonotype was seen a few times. The rearrangement links TRBV6-6 to TRBJ1-6; D is possibly TRBD1 (5 bases). V dropped 0 bases and J dropped 8 bases, with 14 bases sitting between them. CDR1 and CDR2 from the germline V gene are MNHNY and SVGAGI (reference sequence). There are 16 residues in the CDR3. The DNA for the CDR3 is TGTGCCAGCAGTTACTCAGCCGGGGGTTGGGATTCACCCCTCCACTTT. It specifies CASSYSAGGWDSPLHF.

The chain carries TRBV20-1 and TRBJ2-3, with a possible D match to TRBD1 (6 bases). Trimming left V 6 bases short and J 2 bases short, with 12 bases between. The CDR3 has 13 residues. The V gene's germline CDR1 is DFQATT and CDR2 SNEGSKA (reference sequence). In nucleotides, the CDR3 is TGCAGTGCCACGGACAGACTCACAGATACGCAGTATTTT. Protein: CSATDRLTDTQYF.

This clonotype showed up many times. The chain carries TRBV12-3 or TRBV12-4 and TRBJ2-7, with 8 positions matching TRBD1. This CDR3 contains 14 residues. V lost 5 bases, J lost 2 bases, and 5 bases stayed unmatched. The CDR3 loop is CASSRTGGPYEQYF. Written as DNA, the CDR3 is TGTGCCAGCAGTCGCACAGGGGGGCCCTACGAGCAGTACTTC.

J is TRBJ2-7 and V is TRBV18, with 7 bases identical to TRBD1. From germline, CDR1 is KGHSH and CDR2 LQKENI. The junction had 6 bases not matched to a gene; V was cut back by 3 bases and J by 1 base. This CDR3 has 15 residues. Written as DNA, the CDR3 is TGTGCCAGCTCACCCGGGACAGATCTATCCTACGAGCAGTACTTC. Encoded protein: CASSPGTDLSYEQYF.

The chain uses TRBV12-3 or TRBV12-4 and TRBJ1-5; D perhaps matches TRBD1 (5 bases). V lost 3 bases and J 3 bases, leaving 9 bases between the germline ends. CDR3 length: 14 amino acids. This chain's CDR3 is CASSFAGVNQPQHF. DNA for the CDR3: TGTGCCAGCAGTTTTGCGGGGGTCAATCAGCCCCAGCATTTT.

A few counts support this clonotype. The chain is built from TRBV7-2 and TRBJ2-1; TRBD1 aligns across 8 bases. The trim removed 3 bases at V and 12 bases at J, leaving 4 bases unmatched. The CDR3 is 12 amino acids. Germline loops: CDR1 SGHTA, CDR2 FQGNSA. The CDR3 reads CASSFPGQGQFF. CDR3 DNA sequence: TGTGCCAGCAGCTTTCCTGGACAGGGGCAGTTCTTC.

This clonotype came up a few times. In DNA, the CDR3 is TGTGCCAGCCGCCCGGGAAGGGGGCCTCAGCCCCAGCATTTT. Residues: CASRPGRGPQPQHF. This chain links TRBV2 with TRBJ1-5; 7 positions match TRBD1. This CDR3 comprises 14 residues. J gave up 6 bases and V 8 bases, and 10 bases lay outside the gene matches. Germline-derived CDR1 and CDR2 are SNHLY and FYNNEI.

This clonotype showed up many times. The V and J genes are TRBV7-6 and TRBJ1-4; tentative D call: TRBD1 (5 bases). Germline CDR1 reads SGHVS; CDR2 reads FNYEAQ. V was pared by 1 base and J by 8 bases, with 14 bases between. This CDR3 comprises 15 residues. The chain's CDR3 is CASSLGLGDREKLFF. The CDR3 nucleotides are TGTGCCAGCAGCTTAGGGTTGGGGGATCGGGAAAAACTGTTTTTT.

This clonotype was recorded many times. The chain combines TRBV21-1 with TRBJ1-5. TRBV21-1 is designated a pseudogene. CDR3 length: 14 residues. Here the CDR3 DNA reads TGTGCCAGCAGGAAGAAGGATAGCAATCAGCCCCAGCATTTT. Residues: CASRKKDSNQPQHF.

Only a few counts were recorded for this clonotype. CDR3 sequence: CSAWTGYEQYF. In nucleotides, the CDR3 is TGCAGTGCCTGGACAGGGTATGAGCAGTACTTC. V and J are TRBV20-1 and TRBJ2-7; 8 positions match TRBD1. J gave up 7 bases and V 6 bases, and 5 bases lay outside the gene matches. The CDR3 sequence is 11 residues long. Germline CDR1 and CDR2: DFQATT and SNEGSKA (reference sequence).